This entry describes one TCR beta chain. What it binds is unknown. V was pared by 3 bases and J by 3 bases, with 11 bases between. Germline V gene sequence: CDR1 LNHDA, CDR2 SQIVND (reference sequence). The CDR3 is 15 residues long. This record belongs to a study of cytomegalovirus exposure and HLA in healthy donors. Primers for the PCR totalled 60 Vbeta and 13 Jbeta. The protocol was immunoSEQ multiplex PCR, while the TCRdb copy is restricted to in-frame clones and leaves out a portion. The table lists roughly 80,000 clones, about four fifths of them singletons. Findings of the study overall: According to a later analysis, donors in an Asian-associated ancestry cluster reportedly had fewer N-insertions than the approximately 670-donor mean. A later analysis appeared to link common viral pathogens to several of the most significant clusters. According to an earlier analysis, most TCR beta V segments yielded productive rearrangements about 87% or about 30% of the time. Highly shared sequence variants in one cluster were likely a sequencing artifact.

The TCR sequence derives from a woman in her forties or fifties in good health and CMV-seronegative. Material for sequencing was PBMCs. V is TRBV19 and J is TRBJ1-4; D is perhaps TRBD1 (6 bases). The chain's CDR3 is CASSMQGMANEKLFF. For the CDR3, the DNA is TGTGCCAGTAGTATGCAGGGGATGGCTAATGAAAAACTGTTTTTT. The whole variable domain, filled in from reference TRBV19 and TRBJ1-4, reads DGGITQSPKYLFRKEGQNVTLSCEQNLNHDAMYWYRQDPGQGLRLIYYSQIVNDFQKGDIAEGYSVSREKKESFPLTVTSAQKNPTAFYLCASSMQGMANEKLFFGSGTQLSVL.